Presented here are 19 T cell receptor beta chains from one specimen sequenced in a study of CD8 T cells in Susac syndrome. With random hexamers, reverse transcription was performed on about 0.5 to 1 ug of RNA. TCRdb used MiXCR to reprocess the immunoSEQ multiplex PCR reads, holding one entry per CDR3 protein. The sample lists around 300,000 distinct CDR3 sequences; just over 90% were seen once. Sequenced material: CD4+ T cells from PBMCs. These receptors were taken from a human donor with multiple sclerosis.

The rearrangement links TRBV6-2 or TRBV6-3 to TRBJ2-1; weak D call: TRBD1 (5 bases). The germline CDR1 and CDR2 sequences are MNHEY and SVGEGT. With 4 bases removed from V and 3 bases from J, the gap between germline ends came to 13 bases. This CDR3 has 15 amino acids. The CDR3, as DNA: TGTGCCAGCAGTTCAGGGATGGCAGGCTACAATGAGCAGTTCTTC. It specifies CASSSGMAGYNEQFF.

V usage is TRBV5-8 and J usage is TRBJ2-3, with 10 bases identical to TRBD2. Per the germline V gene, CDR1 is SGHTS and CDR2 is YDEGEE. The CDR3 is 15 residues long. Trimming at V came to 0 bases and at J to 7 bases, leaving 5 bases not matched to a gene. The CDR3 protein is CASSLGSGGAYTQYF. The CDR3 DNA reads as TGTGCCAGCAGCTTGGGCAGCGGGGGGGCATATACGCAGTATTTT.

This chain links TRBV7-2 with TRBJ2-5, with TRBD2 matching over 8 bases. J was trimmed by 5 bases and V by 2 bases; bases with no gene match: 4. This CDR3 region has 14 residues. The germline gives CDR1 SGHTA, CDR2 FQGNSA. In nucleotides, the CDR3 is TGTGCCAGCAGCTTACAGCGGGGGCGGGAGACCCAGTACTTC. Amino acid sequence: CASSLQRGRETQYF.

The chain has TRBV24-1 and TRBJ2-2, with 8 bases matching TRBD1. The CDR3 loop spans 15 amino acids. Germline V CDR1 and CDR2: KGHDR, SFDVKD. V lost 4 bases, J lost 2 bases, and 2 bases stayed unmatched. CDR3 residues: CATSESGGNTGELFF. The DNA for the CDR3 is TGTGCCACCAGTGAGTCAGGGGGCAACACCGGGGAGCTGTTTTTT.

The rearrangement uses TRBV12-3 or TRBV12-4 and TRBJ1-5; possibly TRBD1 for D (5 bases). This CDR3 comprises 16 residues. The V end lost 6 bases, the J end lost 3 bases, and 18 bases lay between the germline ends. The CDR3 reads CASSKTGGVANQPQHF. Here the CDR3 DNA reads TGTGCCAGCAGCAAAACAGGAGGGGTTGCCAATCAGCCCCAGCATTTT.

This rearrangement joins TRBV3-1 to TRBJ2-5; TRBD1 is a possible D gene (7 bases). The CDR3 consists of 16 residues. Trimming cost V 1 base and J 4 bases, with 16 bases left between them. The V gene's germline CDR1 is LGHDT and CDR2 YNNKEL (reference sequence). The CDR3 nucleotides read TGTGCCAGCAGCCAAGTAGGAGGGGGCGGTGCAGAGACCCAGTACTTC. Protein product: CASSQVGGGGAETQYF.

The rearrangement uses TRBV3-1 and TRBJ2-2; TRBD1 might be the D (6 bases). Trimming stripped 0 bases from V and 6 bases from J, with 11 bases between. CDR1 LGHDT and CDR2 YNNKEL come from the germline V gene (reference sequence). CDR3 length: 15 amino acids. The CDR3 spells CASSQDLRGSGELFF. CDR3 nucleotides: TGTGCCAGCAGCCAAGATCTGAGGGGGTCCGGGGAGCTGTTTTTT.

The rearrangement joins TRBV18 to TRBJ2-3, with TRBD2 identical over 9 bases. Germline CDR1 and CDR2: KGHSH and LQKENI. J was trimmed by 4 bases and V by 4 bases; bases with no gene match: 9. The CDR3 runs 16 residues. This CDR3 reads CASSLPGLATPDTQYF. For the CDR3, the DNA is TGTGCCAGCTCACTACCGGGACTAGCTACACCAGATACGCAGTATTTT.

The J gene is TRBJ2-1, the V gene TRBV29-1, with TRBD2 matching 11 bases. V trimming: 2 bases; J trimming: 9 bases; junction bases outside the gene matches: 6. Germline V gene data show CDR1 as SQVTM and CDR2 as ANQGSEA. The CDR3 length is 14 residues. The CDR3 DNA reads TGCAGCGTTGAATGGCTAGCGGGAGGAGGTGAGCAGTTCTTC. Translation: CSVEWLAGGGEQFF.

The sample holds one count of this clonotype. The chain has TRBV19 and TRBJ1-2; 7 bases are shared with TRBD1. The CDR3 covers 12 residues. Germline assignment: CDR1 LNHDA and CDR2 SQIVND (reference sequence). J gave up 6 bases and V 5 bases, and 3 bases lay outside the gene matches. CDR3 sequence reads: CASSVQGNGYTF. The CDR3 nucleotides read TGTGCCAGTAGTGTACAGGGGAATGGCTACACCTTC.

The CDR3 loop reads CASSLAAFSTDTQYF. CDR3 sequence (DNA): TGTGCCAGCAGCTTAGCAGCGTTTAGCACAGATACGCAGTATTTT. The rearrangement uses TRBV7-2 and TRBJ2-3; D unclear. The V end was cut by 0 bases, the J end by 0 bases, with 7 bases between. CDR1 is SGHTA and CDR2 is FQGNSA in the germline V gene. CDR3 length equals 15 residues.

The V call is TRBV12-3 or TRBV12-4, the J call TRBJ2-6; TRBD1 matches 7 bases. This CDR3 comprises 16 residues. The V segment lost 8 bases and the J segment 0 bases; nucleotides outside the gene matches: 7. The CDR3 coding sequence is TGTGCCAGCCGCCCGGGACAGCACTCTGGGGCCAACGTCCTGACTTTC. It encodes CASRPGQHSGANVLTF.

The rearrangement joins TRBV10-3 to TRBJ1-1; maybe TRBD1 (5 bases). The CDR3 spans 13 residues. Germline values: CDR1 ENHRY, CDR2 SYGVKD. V dropped 8 bases and J dropped 1 base, with 11 bases sitting between them. This chain's CDR3 is CAIAQQGNTEAFF. As DNA, the CDR3 is TGTGCCATCGCCCAGCAGGGGAACACTGAAGCTTTCTTT.

The CDR3 here is CASSLGAERYNSPLHF. The CDR3 nucleotides are TGTGCCAGCAGTTTAGGCGCGGAAAGATATAATTCACCCCTCCACTTT. V gene TRBV27 combines with J gene TRBJ1-6; no reliable D call. Deletions cut 2 bases from V and 4 bases from J, with 12 bases between. This CDR3 spans 16 amino acids. Germline V gives CDR1 MNHEY, CDR2 SMNVEV (reference sequence).

This sequence joins TRBV2 and TRBJ1-2; TRBD1 is a possible D gene (6 bases). V was shortened by 2 bases and J by 6 bases, with 19 bases between the two germline ends. There are 16 residues in the CDR3. Germline V gene sequence: CDR1 SNHLY, CDR2 FYNNEI. The CDR3 here is CASSEQDFGGVNGYTF. CDR3 DNA: TGTGCCAGCAGTGAACAGGACTTTGGGGGCGTTAATGGCTACACCTTC.

The chain uses TRBV15 and TRBJ2-3; the D is unclear. Germline CDR1 is LNHNV and CDR2 is YYDKDF (reference sequence). Trimming cost V 11 bases and J 5 bases, with 11 bases left between them. This CDR3 has 11 residues. The CDR3 sequence: CAASGGDTQYF. The CDR3 DNA reads TGTGCCGCCTCGGGTGGAGATACGCAGTATTTT.

The chain combines TRBV5-1 with TRBJ2-1, with TRBD2 identical over 8 bases. After removal of 5 bases from V and 7 bases from J, the junction contained 5 bases not matched to a gene. Germline CDR1 is SGHRS and CDR2 is YFSETQ. This CDR3 comprises 13 residues. The CDR3 DNA follows: TGCGCCAGCAGTCGGGGGGGCCGTAATGAGCAGTTCTTC. It codes for CASSRGGRNEQFF. Full variable domain (rest looked up from reference TRBV5-1 and TRBJ2-1): KAGVTQTPRYLIKTRGQQVTLSCSPISGHRSVSWYQQTPGQGLQFLFEYFSETQRNKGNFPGRFSGRQFSNSRSEMNVSTLELGDSALYLCASSRGGRNEQFFGPGTRLTVL.

This rearrangement joins TRBV5-1 to TRBJ2-3; TRBD2 might be the D (5 bases). Germline V gene lookup returns CDR1 SGHRS and CDR2 YFSETQ. V gave up 3 bases and J gave up 6 bases, with 11 bases separating them. The CDR3 has 13 residues. CDR3 sequence: CASSSRTLDTQYF. CDR3 coding DNA: TGCGCCAGCAGCTCCCGGACTCTTGATACGCAGTATTTT.

The sample holds one count of this clonotype. The genes are TRBV9 and TRBJ1-2, with 7 bases aligning to TRBD1. V was pared by 4 bases and J by 7 bases, with 4 bases of the junction left unmatched. There are 12 residues in the CDR3. In germline, CDR1 is SGDLS, CDR2 YYNGEE. This CDR3 reads CASSSGQPGYTF. CDR3 DNA sequence: TGTGCCAGCAGCTCGGGACAGCCTGGCTACACCTTC.